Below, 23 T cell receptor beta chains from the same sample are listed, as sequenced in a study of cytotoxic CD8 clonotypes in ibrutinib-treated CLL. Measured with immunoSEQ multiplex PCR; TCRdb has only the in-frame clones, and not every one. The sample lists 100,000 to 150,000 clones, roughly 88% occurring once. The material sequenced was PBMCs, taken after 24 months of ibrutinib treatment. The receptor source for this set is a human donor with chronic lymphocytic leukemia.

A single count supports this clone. CDR3 in DNA: TGTGCCAGCAGGAGGGAATCACTATACGAGCAGTACTTC. Translation: CASRRESLYEQYF. The genes are TRBV28 and TRBJ2-7; weak D call: TRBD2 (5 bases). Trimming removed 6 bases from V and 4 bases from J, with 13 bases in between. Germline V gene data show CDR1 as MDHEN and CDR2 as SYDVKM. CDR3 length equals 13 residues.

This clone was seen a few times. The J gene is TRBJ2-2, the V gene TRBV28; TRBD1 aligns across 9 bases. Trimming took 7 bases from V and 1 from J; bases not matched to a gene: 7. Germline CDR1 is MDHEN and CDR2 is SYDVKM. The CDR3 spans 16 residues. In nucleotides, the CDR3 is TGTGCCAGCACCTTTCCGGGACAGGGGAACACCGGGGAGCTGTTTTTT. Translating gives CASTFPGQGNTGELFF.

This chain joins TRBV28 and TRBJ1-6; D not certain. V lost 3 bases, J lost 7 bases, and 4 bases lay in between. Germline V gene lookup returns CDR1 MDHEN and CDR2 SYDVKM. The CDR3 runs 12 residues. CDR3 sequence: CASSFANSPLHF. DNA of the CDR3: TGTGCCAGCAGTTTCGCCAATTCACCCCTCCACTTT.

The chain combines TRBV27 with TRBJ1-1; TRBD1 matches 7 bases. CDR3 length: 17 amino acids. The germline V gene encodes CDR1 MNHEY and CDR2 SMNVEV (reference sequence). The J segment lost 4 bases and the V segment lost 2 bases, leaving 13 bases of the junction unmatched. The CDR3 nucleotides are TGTGCCAGCAGTTTAACTTCACAGGGGAGGGAAAGCACTGAAGCTTTCTTT. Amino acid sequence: CASSLTSQGRESTEAFF.

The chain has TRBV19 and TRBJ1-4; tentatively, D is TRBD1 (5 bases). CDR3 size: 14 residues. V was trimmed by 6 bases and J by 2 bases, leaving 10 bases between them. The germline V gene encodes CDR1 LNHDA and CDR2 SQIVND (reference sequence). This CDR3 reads CASRRRDTNEKLFF. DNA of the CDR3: TGTGCCAGTAGGAGGAGGGACACTAATGAAAAACTGTTTTTT.

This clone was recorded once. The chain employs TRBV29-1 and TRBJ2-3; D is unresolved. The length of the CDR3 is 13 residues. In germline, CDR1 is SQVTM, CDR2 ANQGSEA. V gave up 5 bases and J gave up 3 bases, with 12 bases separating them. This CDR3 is CSVSLASTDTQYF. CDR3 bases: TGCAGCGTTTCCCTGGCTTCAACAGATACGCAGTATTTT.

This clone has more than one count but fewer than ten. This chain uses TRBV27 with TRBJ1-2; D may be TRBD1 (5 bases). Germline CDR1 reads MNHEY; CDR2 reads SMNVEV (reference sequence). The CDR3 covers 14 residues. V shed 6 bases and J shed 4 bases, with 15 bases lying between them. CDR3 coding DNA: TGTGCCAGCAGGCCCATCCGAGACAGCTATGGCTACACCTTC. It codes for CASRPIRDSYGYTF.

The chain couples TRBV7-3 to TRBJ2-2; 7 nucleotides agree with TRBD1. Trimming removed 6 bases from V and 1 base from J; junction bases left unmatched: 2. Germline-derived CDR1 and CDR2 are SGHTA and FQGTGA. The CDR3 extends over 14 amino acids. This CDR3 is CASRRGQNTGELFF. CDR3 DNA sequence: TGTGCCAGCAGGAGGGGGCAGAACACCGGGGAGCTGTTTTTT.

CDR3 bases: TGTGCCAGCAGTGAATATGGCGCAATAACAGGGGTAGCAGATACGCAGTATTTT. Translation: CASSEYGAITGVADTQYF. The V and J genes are TRBV6-1 and TRBJ2-3, with 7 bases matching TRBD1. The CDR3 sequence is 18 residues long. Germline V CDR1 and CDR2: MNHNS, SASEGT. Unmatched junction bases numbered 15, after V lost 2 bases and J lost 4 bases.

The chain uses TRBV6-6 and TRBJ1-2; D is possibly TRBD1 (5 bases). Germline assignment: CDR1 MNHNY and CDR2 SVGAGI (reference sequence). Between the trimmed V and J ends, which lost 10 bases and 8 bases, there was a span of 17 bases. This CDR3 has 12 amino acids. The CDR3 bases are TGTGCCACCCACGAGGGGAGTTGGGGCTACACCTTC. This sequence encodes CATHEGSWGYTF.

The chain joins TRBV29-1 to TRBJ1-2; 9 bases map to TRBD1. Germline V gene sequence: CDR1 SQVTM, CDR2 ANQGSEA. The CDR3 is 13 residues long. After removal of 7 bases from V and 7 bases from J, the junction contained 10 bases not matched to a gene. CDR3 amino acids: CSAAQGARAGYTF. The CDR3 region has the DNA TGCAGCGCCGCACAGGGGGCCAGGGCTGGCTACACCTTC.

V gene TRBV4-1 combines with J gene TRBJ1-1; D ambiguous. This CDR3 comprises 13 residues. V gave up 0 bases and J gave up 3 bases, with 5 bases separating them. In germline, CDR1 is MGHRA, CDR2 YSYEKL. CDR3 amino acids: CASSQEWHTEAFF. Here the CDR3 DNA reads TGCGCCAGCAGCCAAGAATGGCACACTGAAGCTTTCTTT.

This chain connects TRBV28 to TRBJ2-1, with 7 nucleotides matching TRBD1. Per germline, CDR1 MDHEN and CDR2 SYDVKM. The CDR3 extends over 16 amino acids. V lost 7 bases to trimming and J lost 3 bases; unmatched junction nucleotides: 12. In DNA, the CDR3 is TGTGCCAGCAATCCTTCCGGGACAGCCCTCTACAATGAGCAGTTCTTC. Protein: CASNPSGTALYNEQFF.

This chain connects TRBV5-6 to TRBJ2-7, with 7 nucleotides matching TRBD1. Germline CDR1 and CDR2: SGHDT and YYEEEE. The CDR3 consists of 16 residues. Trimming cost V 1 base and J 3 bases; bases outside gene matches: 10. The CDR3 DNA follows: TGTGCCAGCAGCTTGCTCGGGCAGGGGGAACTCTACGAGCAGTACTTC. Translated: CASSLLGQGELYEQYF.

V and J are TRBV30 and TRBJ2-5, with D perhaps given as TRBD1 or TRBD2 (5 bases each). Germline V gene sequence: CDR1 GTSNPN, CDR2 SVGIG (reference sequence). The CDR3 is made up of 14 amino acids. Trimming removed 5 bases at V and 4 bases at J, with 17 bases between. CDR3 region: CAWALIGGRETQYF. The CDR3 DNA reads TGTGCCTGGGCTCTTATTGGGGGAAGAGAGACCCAGTACTTC.

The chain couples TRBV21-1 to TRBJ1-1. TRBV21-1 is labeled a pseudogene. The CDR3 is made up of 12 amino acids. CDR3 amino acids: CASSRVHTEAFF. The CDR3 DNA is TGTGCCAGCAGCAGGGTGCACACTGAAGCTTTCTTT.

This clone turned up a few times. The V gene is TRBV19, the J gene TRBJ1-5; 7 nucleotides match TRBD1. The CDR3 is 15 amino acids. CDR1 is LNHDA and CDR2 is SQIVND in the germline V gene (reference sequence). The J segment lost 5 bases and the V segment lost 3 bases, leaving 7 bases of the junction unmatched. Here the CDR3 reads CASSIRAGGHQPQHF. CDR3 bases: TGTGCCAGTAGTATCCGGGCAGGGGGGCATCAGCCCCAGCATTTT.

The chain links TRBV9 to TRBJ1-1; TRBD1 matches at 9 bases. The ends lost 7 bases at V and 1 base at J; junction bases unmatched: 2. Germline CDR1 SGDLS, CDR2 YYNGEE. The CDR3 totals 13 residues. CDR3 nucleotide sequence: TGTGCCAGCGGGACAGGGCCGAACACTGAAGCTTTCTTT. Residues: CASGTGPNTEAFF.

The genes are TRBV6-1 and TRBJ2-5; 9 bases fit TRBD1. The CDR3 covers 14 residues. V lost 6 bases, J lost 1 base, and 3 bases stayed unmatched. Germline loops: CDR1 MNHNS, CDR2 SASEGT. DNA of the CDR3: TGTGCCAGCAGGCCGACAGGGGGCCAAGAGACCCAGTACTTC. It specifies CASRPTGGQETQYF.

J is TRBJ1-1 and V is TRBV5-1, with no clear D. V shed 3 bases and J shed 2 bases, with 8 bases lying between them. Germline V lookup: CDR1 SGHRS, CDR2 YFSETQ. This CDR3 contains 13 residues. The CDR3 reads CASSSGSNTEAFF. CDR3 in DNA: TGCGCCAGCAGCTCCGGGAGTAACACTGAAGCTTTCTTT. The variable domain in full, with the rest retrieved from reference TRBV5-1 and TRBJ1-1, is KAGVTQTPRYLIKTRGQQVTLSCSPISGHRSVSWYQQTPGQGLQFLFEYFSETQRNKGNFPGRFSGRQFSNSRSEMNVSTLELGDSALYLCASSSGSNTEAFFGQGTRLTVV.

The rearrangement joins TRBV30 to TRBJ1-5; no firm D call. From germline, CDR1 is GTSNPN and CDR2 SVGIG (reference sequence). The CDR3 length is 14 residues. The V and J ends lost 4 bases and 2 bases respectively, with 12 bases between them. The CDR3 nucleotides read TGTGCCTGGACCCTGAAGGGCGGCAATCAGCCCCAGCATTTT. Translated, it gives CAWTLKGGNQPQHF.

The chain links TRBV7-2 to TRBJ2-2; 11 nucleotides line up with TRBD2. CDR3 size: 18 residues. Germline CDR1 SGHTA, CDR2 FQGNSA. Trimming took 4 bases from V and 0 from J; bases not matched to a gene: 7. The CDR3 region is CASSYPRGLAANTGELFF. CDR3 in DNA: TGTGCCAGCAGCTACCCGCGGGGACTAGCGGCGAACACCGGGGAGCTGTTTTTT.

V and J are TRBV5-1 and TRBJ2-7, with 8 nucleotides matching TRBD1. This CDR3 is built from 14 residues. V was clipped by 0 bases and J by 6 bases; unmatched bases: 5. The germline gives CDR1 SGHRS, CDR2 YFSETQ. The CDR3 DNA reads TGCGCCAGCAGCTTGGTCAGGGGGCATAGCGAGCAGTACTTC. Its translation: CASSLVRGHSEQYF.